Included here is one T cell receptor beta chain sequence, with context. Its antigen is unidentified. The data are from a study of cytomegalovirus exposure and HLA in healthy donors. Findings of the study overall: Reported performance of the classifier showed diagnosis of cytomegalovirus status with high specificity and sensitivity.

V lost 4 bases, J lost 9 bases, and 4 bases stayed unmatched. The CDR3 runs 14 residues. Per the germline V gene, CDR1 is SGDLS and CDR2 is YYNGEE. The PCR had 60 Vbeta and 13 Jbeta primers. Method: immunoSEQ multiplex PCR; TCRdb's copy keeps in-frame clones and lacks some. The repertoire consists of 110,000 to 150,000 clones, with 60% to 80% occurring once and the leading ten covering 1.5% to 2%. The sample comprised PBMCs. The sequence was collected from a woman between 25 and 40 years old in good health and CMV-seronegative. This chain connects TRBV9 to TRBJ1-6; 10 positions agree with TRBD1. The CDR3 coding sequence is TGTGCCAGCAGCACAGGACAGGGGGGTTCACCCCTCCACTTT. Translated, it gives CASSTGQGGSPLHF.